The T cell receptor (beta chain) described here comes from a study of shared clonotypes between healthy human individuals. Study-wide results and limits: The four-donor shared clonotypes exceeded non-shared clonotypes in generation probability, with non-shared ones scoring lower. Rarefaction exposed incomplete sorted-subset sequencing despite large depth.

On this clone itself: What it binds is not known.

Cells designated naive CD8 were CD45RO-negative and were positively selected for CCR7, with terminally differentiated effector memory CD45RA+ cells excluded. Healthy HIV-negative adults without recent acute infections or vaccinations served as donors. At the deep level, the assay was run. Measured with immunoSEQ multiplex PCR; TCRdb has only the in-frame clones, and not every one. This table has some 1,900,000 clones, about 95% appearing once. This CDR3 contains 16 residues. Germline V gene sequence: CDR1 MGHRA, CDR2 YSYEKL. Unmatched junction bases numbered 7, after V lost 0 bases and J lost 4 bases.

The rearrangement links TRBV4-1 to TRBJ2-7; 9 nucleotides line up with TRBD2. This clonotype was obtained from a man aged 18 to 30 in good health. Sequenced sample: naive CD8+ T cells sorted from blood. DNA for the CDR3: TGCGCCAGCAGCCAAGATTATAGCGGGAGTCTTTACGAGCAGTACTTC. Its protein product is CASSQDYSGSLYEQYF.